This T cell receptor beta chain originates from a study of blood T cells in healthy people across ages (dated by TCRdb to about 2015). Background on the whole study: In model experiments, template switching captured roughly one uniquely barcoded TCR beta cDNA molecule for every two T cells. The study measured age-related changes in TCR beta repertoire diversity using deep sequencing normalized with unique cDNA molecular identifiers. Four age groups were formed from the donors: young (average approximately 15 years), middle-aged (approximately 42), aged (62) and long-lived (roughly 88). To avoid experimental bias, donors of different ages were randomly spread across the sequencing lanes. The study analyzed two additional independent replicas of 1 million unique cDNA reads from the same blood draw for two donors, one aged 18 to 29 and one aged 80 or older. Findings and caveats that apply to the study as a whole: Estimates of total diversity based on one million sequenced T cells were regarded as lower bounds and as underestimates. The long-lived group showed more naive CD4+ T cells, fewer expanded clones and increased TCR diversity than the aged group, suggesting age selection. Because donor CMV infection status was unknown, age-related changes in expanded clonotypes were potentially confounded. There was a strong correlation between observed TCR beta diversity and the percentage of naive T cells measured by flow cytometry. Since profiling was done on bulk unsorted PBMCs, naive and antigen-experienced compartments could not be conclusively compared. Observed TCR beta diversity per million T cells fell roughly linearly with age, and a significant reduction was already apparent by age around 44.

The library was produced with 5' RACE. Sequencing used an Illumina HiSeq 2500. The second PCR ran for about 6 to 12 cycles and used a J-beta primer mix along with a sample-barcoded 5' primer. Each TCR beta cDNA molecule received a unique molecular identifier from a template-switch 5' adaptor carrying 12 random nucleotides. At least 2.5 million CDR3-containing paired-end reads were obtained from each sample. The Mint cDNA synthesis kit, primed by a TRBC-specific oligonucleotide, was used to synthesize first-strand cDNA from all RNA. Following uracil-DNA glycosylase treatment, all cDNA underwent a first 18-cycle PCR with the universal primers M1SS and BC2_uni_R. For the original study's pipeline: For normalization, 1 million high-quality reads were randomly selected from each sample, with every read carrying a distinct molecular identifier. Instead of being binned into consensus sequences, reads with shared molecular identifiers were discarded. MiTCR, with a Q25 quality threshold and the strictest error-elimination algorithm, was used for CDR3 identification, clonotype clustering and error correction. A nonparametric unseen species model with Euler transformation was used to estimate lower-bound total TCR beta diversity. The public sequencing data were trimmed at Q25 with fastp and processed into clonotypes with MiXCR by TCRdb, which kept only in-frame beta chains. Here each entry gathers all rows of one CDR3 protein and keeps the most common genes and DNA. TCRdb assigned the V and J calls; the authors' analysis was not used. Counted in this sample were under 950,000 distinct CDR3 sequences; 20% to 25% of them appeared once. The ten top clones hold 20% to 25% of the sample.

This clonotype was recorded a few times. This clone's antigen is unknown. No per-base quality is available; no much larger clone lies one base away. Donors were 30 to 45 systemically healthy Caucasian individuals from Russia aged roughly 6 to 95 years. Each donor gave ten milliliters of peripheral blood, collected into EDTA-treated Vacutainer tubes. PBMCs were isolated by Ficoll-Paque density-gradient centrifugation, with at least 6.5 million obtained per sample. Trizol reagent was used to extract total RNA from PBMCs, with at least 5 micrograms per sample. For every donor, an aliquot of PBMCs went through flow cytometry to measure the percentages of naive CD45RAhigh/CD27high T cells. The sequenced sample was blood. The source is an older man in good health.

The CDR3 reads CSARDQGSSTSTDTQYF. The DNA reads TGCAGTGCTAGAGATCAGGGCAGTTCAACTAGCACAGATACGCAGTATTTT. The chain employs TRBV20-1 and TRBJ2-3, with a tentative D gene TRBD1 over 5 matching bases. Looking up the germline V gene (reference sequence) yields CDR1 DFQATT and CDR2 SNEGSKA. The CDR3 measures 17 amino acids from cysteine to phenylalanine. Of all the DNA, just the CDR3 is kept, 51 bases in frame from base 1. V lost 0 bases and J lost 0 bases; the stretch between them is 16 bases long.